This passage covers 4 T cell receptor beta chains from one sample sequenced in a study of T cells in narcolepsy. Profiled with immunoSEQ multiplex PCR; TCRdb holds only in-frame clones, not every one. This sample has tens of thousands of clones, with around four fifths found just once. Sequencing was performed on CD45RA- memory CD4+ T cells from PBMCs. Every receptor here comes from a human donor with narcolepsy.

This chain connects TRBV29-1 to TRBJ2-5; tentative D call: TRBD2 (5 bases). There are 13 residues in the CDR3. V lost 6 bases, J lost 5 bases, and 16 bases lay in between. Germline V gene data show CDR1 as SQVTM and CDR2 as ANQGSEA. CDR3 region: CSVDGFRGETQYF. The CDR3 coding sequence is TGCAGCGTGGATGGTTTTAGAGGGGAGACCCAGTACTTC.

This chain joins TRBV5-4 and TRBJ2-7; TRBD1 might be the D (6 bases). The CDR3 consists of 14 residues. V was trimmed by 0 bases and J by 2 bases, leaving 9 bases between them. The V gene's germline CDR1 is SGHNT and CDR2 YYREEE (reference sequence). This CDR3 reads CASSLEQGPYEQYF. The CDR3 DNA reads TGTGCCAGCAGCTTGGAACAGGGACCCTACGAGCAGTACTTC.

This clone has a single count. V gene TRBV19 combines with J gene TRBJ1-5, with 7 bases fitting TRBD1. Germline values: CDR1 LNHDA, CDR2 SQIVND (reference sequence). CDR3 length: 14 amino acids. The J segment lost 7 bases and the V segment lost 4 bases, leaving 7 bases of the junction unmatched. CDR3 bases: TGTGCCAGTAGTACCGGACAGGTTCAACAGCCCCAGCATTTT. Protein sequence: CASSTGQVQQPQHF.

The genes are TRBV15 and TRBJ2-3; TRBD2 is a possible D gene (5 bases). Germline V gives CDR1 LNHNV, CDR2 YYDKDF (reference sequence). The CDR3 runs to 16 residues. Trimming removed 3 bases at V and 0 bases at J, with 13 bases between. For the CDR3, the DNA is TGTGCCACCAGCAGGGGGAGAGGCCCAAGCACAGATACGCAGTATTTT. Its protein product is CATSRGRGPSTDTQYF.